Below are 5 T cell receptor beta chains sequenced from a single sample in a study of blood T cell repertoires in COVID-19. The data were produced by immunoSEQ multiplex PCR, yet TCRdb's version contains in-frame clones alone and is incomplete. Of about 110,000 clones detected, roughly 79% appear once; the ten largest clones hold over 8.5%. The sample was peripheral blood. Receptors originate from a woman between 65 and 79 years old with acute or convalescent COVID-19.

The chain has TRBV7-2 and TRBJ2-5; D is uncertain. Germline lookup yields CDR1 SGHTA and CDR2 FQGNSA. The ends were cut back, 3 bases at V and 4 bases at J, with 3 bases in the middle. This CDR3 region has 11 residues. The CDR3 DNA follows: TGTGCCAGCAGCTTCCGAGAGACCCAGTACTTC. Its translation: CASSFRETQYF.

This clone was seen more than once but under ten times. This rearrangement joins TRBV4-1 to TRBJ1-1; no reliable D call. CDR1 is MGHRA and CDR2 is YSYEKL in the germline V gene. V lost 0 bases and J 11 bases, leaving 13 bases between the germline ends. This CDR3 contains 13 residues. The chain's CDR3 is CASSQDRVRGAFF. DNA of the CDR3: TGCGCCAGCAGCCAAGATCGAGTCCGAGGGGCTTTCTTT.

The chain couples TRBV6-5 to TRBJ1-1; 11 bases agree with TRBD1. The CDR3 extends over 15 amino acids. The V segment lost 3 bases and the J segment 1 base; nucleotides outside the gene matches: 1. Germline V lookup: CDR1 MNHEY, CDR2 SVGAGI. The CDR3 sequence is CASSYGTGGNTEAFF. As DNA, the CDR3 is TGTGCCAGCAGTTATGGGACAGGGGGGAACACTGAAGCTTTCTTT.

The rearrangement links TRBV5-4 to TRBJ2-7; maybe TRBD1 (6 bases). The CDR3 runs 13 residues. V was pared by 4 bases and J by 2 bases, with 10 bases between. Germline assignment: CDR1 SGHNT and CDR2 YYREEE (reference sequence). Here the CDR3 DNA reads TGTGCCAGCAGCGTGGACAGTCCCTACGAGCAGTACTTC. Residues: CASSVDSPYEQYF.

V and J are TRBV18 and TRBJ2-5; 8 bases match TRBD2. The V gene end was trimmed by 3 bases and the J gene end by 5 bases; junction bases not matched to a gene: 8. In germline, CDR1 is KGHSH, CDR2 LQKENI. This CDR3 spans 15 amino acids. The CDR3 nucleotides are TGTGCCAGCTCACCCTCGGGAGGGCCGGAGGAGACCCAGTACTTC. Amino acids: CASSPSGGPEETQYF.